These T cell receptor beta chains were read from a single sample in a study of cytotoxic CD8 clonotypes in ibrutinib-treated CLL. TCRdb's table, derived via immunoSEQ multiplex PCR, lists solely in-frame clones and lacks some. This sample has hundreds of thousands of clones; about 61% occur once, and the top ten carry 5% to 6.5%. Sequences were derived from PBMCs, sampled after 36 months of ibrutinib treatment. These receptor sequences come from a human donor with chronic lymphocytic leukemia. The CDR3 runs from the conserved cysteine through the conserved F or W. D genes are given only for firm matches. Not every row has a clone size; where given, it reads once, few, many or a size class.

j_call v_call d_call clone_size cdr3_nt cdr3_aa
TRBJ1-5 TRBV6-1 TRBD1 - TGTGCCAGCACGTTGACAGGGAATAGCAATCAGCCCCAGCATTTT CASTLTGNSNQPQHF
TRBJ1-5 TRBV28 - - TGTGCCAGCTTTCGGACCGGCAATCAGCCCCAGCATTTT CASFRTGNQPQHF
TRBJ1-2 TRBV9 - - TGTGCCAGCAGCGTAGCCGGGGGTGGCTACACCTTC CASSVAGGGYTF
TRBJ2-7 TRBV4-1 TRBD1 few TGCGCCAGCAGCCAAGGGCTTGGGACAGACCTTTACGAGCAGTACTTC CASSQGLGTDLYEQYF
TRBJ2-7 TRBV13 - - TGTGCCAGCAGCGCATCACAACGGGCCAACTACGAGCAGTACTTC CASSASQRANYEQYF
TRBJ2-3 TRBV15 TRBD2 - TGTGCCACCAGCAGGACTAGCGGCACAGATACGCAGTATTTT CATSRTSGTDTQYF
TRBJ2-7 TRBV28 - - TGTGCCAGCAGCCGGTGGGACCTCTCCACCTACGAGCAGTACTTC CASSRWDLSTYEQYF
TRBJ2-3 TRBV4-1 - - TGCGCCAGCAGCCAAGGCCCGGGGCCCGGTTTCACGCAGTATTTT CASSQGPGPGFTQYF
TRBJ1-4 TRBV10-2 - once TGCGCCAGCAGTGAGTCTAGGGCAGGGAAGAATGAAAAACTGTTTTTT CASSESRAGKNEKLFF
TRBJ2-3 TRBV7-3 TRBD2 - TGTGCCAGCAGCTTGACTAGCGGGGGTAGCACAGATACGCAGTATTTT CASSLTSGGSTDTQYF
TRBJ1-6 TRBV5-5 - - TGTGCCAGCAGCAGAGAACCGAGCTCCTATAATTCACCCCTCCACTTT CASSREPSSYNSPLHF
TRBJ2-7 TRBV9 TRBD2 - TGTGCCAGCAGCGTTGGCGGGAGTCTCCACGAGCAGTACTTC CASSVGGSLHEQYF
TRBJ1-1 TRBV19 - - TGTGCCAGTAGTCCCCCACAGAGGAACACTGAAGCTTTCTTT CASSPPQRNTEAFF
TRBJ2-7 TRBV7-8 - - TGTGCCAGCAGCTTAGGGCGGGACTACGAGCAGTACTTC CASSLGRDYEQYF
TRBJ2-7 TRBV27 TRBD2 few TGTGCCAGCAGTTTCCTAGGAGCGGGAGGATACGAGCAGTACTTC CASSFLGAGGYEQYF
TRBJ2-7 TRBV10-3 TRBD1 - TGTGCCATCAGTGTCCAGGGGGCCGGCGAGCAGTACTTC CAISVQGAGEQYF
TRBJ1-1 TRBV28 TRBD1 - TGTGCCACCGGGGACAGGGTAACTGAAGCTTTCTTT CATGDRVTEAFF
TRBJ1-5 TRBV5-3 TRBD1 - TGTGCCAGAAGCCGGGCGACAGGGATGGGGCAACAGCCCCAGCATTTT CARSRATGMGQQPQHF
TRBJ1-6 TRBV5-1 - few TGCGCCAGCAGGCCGGGGACGGTCTATAATTCACCCCTCCACTTT CASRPGTVYNSPLHF
TRBJ1-5 TRBV18 - once TGTGCCAGCTCACCGACGGGGGCGACGAATCAGCCCCAGCATTTT CASSPTGATNQPQHF
TRBJ2-7 TRBV5-5 - - TGTGCCAGCAGCTTGTGGCAGCTCTCCTACGAGCAGTACTTC CASSLWQLSYEQYF
TRBJ2-1 TRBV7-9 TRBD2 - TGTGCCAGCAGCTTAGCGAGGGAGGGGCCCAAGTCCCCCTACAATGAGCAGTTCTTC CASSLAREGPKSPYNEQFF
TRBJ2-1 TRBV18 - once TGTGCCAGCTCACGGGGTGATATGAGAGTATACAATGAGCAGTTCTTC CASSRGDMRVYNEQFF
TRBJ1-2 TRBV12-5 TRBD1 - TGTGCTAGTGGTTTGCCATCCCCGGGACAGGGGGGCTATGGCTACACCTTC CASGLPSPGQGGYGYTF
TRBJ2-1 TRBV7-3 TRBD2 once TGTGCCAGCAGCTTAGGGGGACTAGGACTTACCGATGAGCAGTTCTTC CASSLGGLGLTDEQFF
TRBJ2-3 TRBV5-6 - - TGTGCCAGTCGACAGGCCGATACGCAGTATTTT CASRQADTQYF
TRBJ1-4 TRBV5-5 - - TGTGCCAGCAGCTCCCTACAGGGCACTAATGAAAAACTGTTTTTT CASSSLQGTNEKLFF
TRBJ2-7 TRBV5-1 TRBD1 few TGCGCCAGCAGAAGACAGGGCCCGGGTAACGAGCAGTACTTC CASRRQGPGNEQYF
TRBJ2-2 TRBV14 - - TGTGCCAGCAGCCAGAGGTCCTTTTGGAGGCGGATTACCGGGGAGCTGTTTTTT CASSQRSFWRRITGELFF
TRBJ2-2 TRBV5-1 - - TGCGCCAGCAGCTTGGCTCAGGTACTTAACACCGGGGAGCTGTTTTTT CASSLAQVLNTGELFF
TRBJ1-2 TRBV6-5 - - TGTGCCAGCAGTCGCCCGGGAACAGGGCTCGAGGGCTACACCTTC CASSRPGTGLEGYTF
TRBJ2-5 TRBV7-7 - - TGTGCCTCCCTCCCCCTCGAGGGCCAAGAGACCCAGTACTTC CASLPLEGQETQYF
TRBJ1-2 TRBV6-1 - - TGTGCCAGCCATAGTCCCGGAGGGTATGGCTACACCTTC CASHSPGGYGYTF
TRBJ2-1 TRBV10-3 - - TGTGCCATCAGTTACAGGGCGAGCAATGAGCAGTTCTTC CAISYRASNEQFF
TRBJ2-7 TRBV7-9 TRBD2 - TGTGCCAGCAGCATTATAGCGGGAGTTGGCACCTACGAGCAGTACTTC CASSIIAGVGTYEQYF
TRBJ1-2 TRBV6-5 - - TGTGCCAGCAGTTACGCGGGCCCTAACTATGGCTACACCTTC CASSYAGPNYGYTF
TRBJ1-1 TRBV28 - - TGTGCCAGCAGCCAAACCCTCTCCGCCTACACTGAAGCTTTCTTT CASSQTLSAYTEAFF
TRBJ2-5 TRBV7-9 TRBD2 - TGTGCCTCGGGGGGTTGGGATCATGGGACCCAGTACTTC CASGGWDHGTQYF
TRBJ2-7 TRBV18 TRBD2 - TGTGCCAGCTCACCCGGGGGGGCTTTACGCTACGAGCAGTACTTC CASSPGGALRYEQYF
TRBJ2-7 TRBV6-5 TRBD2 - TGTGCCAGCAGGGGTCTAGCGGGAGTGGATGAGCAGTACTTC CASRGLAGVDEQYF
TRBJ2-7 TRBV5-6 TRBD1 - TGTGCCAGCAGCCTACCGGGACAGTTAGCCCACGAGCAGTACTTC CASSLPGQLAHEQYF
TRBJ2-3 TRBV27 - few TGTGCCAGCTCGCCGACCAGCAACACAGATACGCAGTATTTT CASSPTSNTDTQYF
TRBJ2-7 TRBV4-1 - few TGCGCCAGCAGCCGAGGGAACGAGCAGTACTTC CASSRGNEQYF
TRBJ2-3 TRBV7-2 - - TGTGCCAGCAGCCCACCCACGAATACGCAGTATTTT CASSPPTNTQYF
TRBJ2-4 TRBV9 - - TGTGCCAGCAGCGTAGAAGCAGTTCGGCAAAACATTCAGTACTTC CASSVEAVRQNIQYF
TRBJ2-7 TRBV19 - few TGTGCCAGTAGTAACACCGGGCATAACTACGAGCAGTACTTC CASSNTGHNYEQYF
TRBJ1-1 TRBV27 - - TGTGCCAGCAGTTTCTGGGGGCAGAACACTGAAGCTTTCTTT CASSFWGQNTEAFF
TRBJ2-1 TRBV5-1 TRBD1 - TGCGCCAGCAGCTTGTACCAGGGGGTCTACAATGAGCAGTTCTTC CASSLYQGVYNEQFF
TRBJ2-1 TRBV13 TRBD1 - TGTGCCAGTAAGGGGACAGGGATCTTTTCTGAGCAGTTCTTC CASKGTGIFSEQFF
TRBJ2-7 TRBV2 - - TGTGCCAGCAGTGATTGGGGTCCAGGGGCAGACTACGAGCAGTACTTC CASSDWGPGADYEQYF
TRBJ2-7 TRBV7-2 TRBD2 - TGTGCCAGCAGCTTAGGTGGCCTAGCGGGTGCTCACGAGCAGTACTTC CASSLGGLAGAHEQYF
TRBJ1-1 TRBV5-1 - few TGCGCCAGCAGGCACGGGGGCGAGGGTACTGAAGCTTTCTTT CASRHGGEGTEAFF
TRBJ1-6 TRBV7-2 - - TGTGCCACCGCGCCGGGGGGATATAATTCACCCCTCCACTTT CATAPGGYNSPLHF
TRBJ1-6 TRBV15 - once TGTGCCACCAGCCGGCCAGCATGGGGATCACCCCTCCACTTT CATSRPAWGSPLHF
TRBJ2-7 TRBV5-1 TRBD1 - TGCGCCAGCCGGAAAAGACAATGGGGACAGGTTGACCACGAGCAGTACTTC CASRKRQWGQVDHEQYF
TRBJ2-7 TRBV11-2 - - TGTGCCAGCAGCTTAGATCGGGGCAGCTCCTACGAGCAGTACTTC CASSLDRGSSYEQYF
TRBJ2-7 TRBV5-1 TRBD2 once TGCGCCAGCAGCTCGAGAAAGGTGGCTAGCGGGGCCAGGGAGCAGTACTTC CASSSRKVASGAREQYF
TRBJ1-4 TRBV4-1 - - TGCGCCAGCAGCCAAGATAGTACAGCGATCCTTGCAACTAATGAAAAACTGTTTTTT CASSQDSTAILATNEKLFF
TRBJ2-1 TRBV7-8 - - TGTGCCAGCAGCTTACCCCTAGCAGAGCAGTTCTTC CASSLPLAEQFF
TRBJ1-1 TRBV25-1 - - TGTGCCAGCAGTGAATACCCGGGGCAGGGTAGGACTGAAGCTTTCTTT CASSEYPGQGRTEAFF